This passage covers 15 T cell receptor beta chains from one sample sequenced in a study of blood T cell repertoires in COVID-19. Measured with immunoSEQ multiplex PCR; TCRdb has only the in-frame clones, and not every one. The table has about 150,000 clones, approximately 87% seen once. Sample: peripheral blood. These receptors originate from a woman in her forties or fifties with active or convalescent COVID-19.

A note on this clone: The same CDR3 is also encoded by other DNA sequences in this sample. This sequence joins TRBV5-1 and TRBJ2-1; tentative D call: TRBD1 (5 bases). The V end lost 0 bases, the J end lost 1 base, and 11 bases lay between the germline ends. Germline V gives CDR1 SGHRS, CDR2 YFSETQ. This CDR3 has 16 amino acids. The CDR3 region has the DNA TGCGCCAGCAGCTTGGCGGACGCAGGGTCCTACAATGAGCAGTTCTTC. Encoded protein: CASSLADAGSYNEQFF.

The gene calls are TRBV7-3 and TRBJ1-5; maybe TRBD1 (5 bases). Looked up from germline, CDR1 is SGHTA and CDR2 is FQGTGA. The V gene lost 5 bases and the J gene lost 5 bases, with 10 bases spanning the gap. This CDR3 is 13 amino acids long. CDR3 sequence: CASSIDRDQPQHF. The CDR3 DNA reads TGTGCCAGCAGCATCGACAGAGATCAGCCCCAGCATTTT.

This sequence joins TRBV5-1 and TRBJ1-6, with D tentatively TRBD1 (6 bases). Trimming cost V 3 bases and J 8 bases, with 18 bases left between them. The CDR3 loop spans 16 amino acids. The V gene's germline CDR1 is SGHRS and CDR2 YFSETQ. DNA for the CDR3: TGCGCCAGCAGCTCTACGACCACAGGGTTGTATTCACCCCTCCACTTT. This gives the protein CASSSTTTGLYSPLHF. The whole variable domain, remainder taken from reference TRBV5-1 and TRBJ1-6, is KAGVTQTPRYLIKTRGQQVTLSCSPISGHRSVSWYQQTPGQGLQFLFEYFSETQRNKGNFPGRFSGRQFSNSRSEMNVSTLELGDSALYLCASSSTTTGLYSPLHFGNGTRLTVT.

The rearrangement links TRBV6-1 to TRBJ2-3; TRBD1 might be the D (5 bases). The V gene lost 2 bases and the J gene lost 4 bases, with 10 bases spanning the gap. The CDR3 covers 14 residues. Germline V gene sequence: CDR1 MNHNS, CDR2 SASEGT. The chain's CDR3 is CASSERGAPDTQYF. DNA for the CDR3: TGTGCCAGCAGTGAACGTGGGGCGCCAGATACGCAGTATTTT.

The chain has TRBV27 and TRBJ1-1, with D perhaps matching TRBD1 (6 bases). Germline V lookup: CDR1 MNHEY, CDR2 SMNVEV (reference sequence). The CDR3 spans 13 residues. The V end was cut by 4 bases, the J end by 4 bases, with 10 bases between. The chain's CDR3 is CASSYAGATEAFF. The DNA for the CDR3 is TGTGCCAGCAGTTACGCAGGGGCCACTGAAGCTTTCTTT.

The chain is built from TRBV7-2 and TRBJ2-5, with a possible D match to TRBD2 (7 bases). CDR3 length: 13 residues. Germline loops: CDR1 SGHTA, CDR2 FQGNSA. Trimming shortened V by 2 bases and J by 7 bases, and 11 bases separated the two germline ends. The CDR3 loop is CASSLQGRGTQYF. The CDR3 DNA reads as TGTGCCAGCAGCTTACAGGGGAGGGGGACCCAGTACTTC.

This chain links TRBV19 with TRBJ2-1; 8 nucleotides match TRBD1. The CDR3 covers 14 residues. V was clipped by 2 bases and J by 7 bases; unmatched bases: 4. CDR1 LNHDA and CDR2 SQIVND come from the germline V gene (reference sequence). DNA for the CDR3: TGTGCCAGTAGTATAATGCAGGGGGCGAATGAGCAGTTCTTC. It specifies CASSIMQGANEQFF.

The chain uses TRBV15 and TRBJ2-5, with D unresolved. With 0 bases removed from V and 1 base from J, the gap between germline ends came to 6 bases. CDR3 length: 14 residues. Germline V lookup: CDR1 LNHNV, CDR2 YYDKDF (reference sequence). This chain's CDR3 is CATSRDYSQETQYF. Here the CDR3 DNA reads TGTGCCACCAGCAGAGACTACAGCCAAGAGACCCAGTACTTC.

Only one count was recorded for this clone. The genes are TRBV7-9 and TRBJ1-1, with a tentative D call TRBD1 (6 bases). V lost 6 bases and J lost 7, with 27 bases in between. Looked up from germline, CDR1 is SEHNR and CDR2 is FQNEAQ (reference sequence). This CDR3 is built from 17 residues. The CDR3: CASSPFGKRQEAFEAFF. Written as DNA, the CDR3 is TGTGCCAGCAGTCCTTTTGGGAAGAGACAGGAGGCATTTGAAGCTTTCTTT.

The CDR3: CASSFRDRDEKLFF. The CDR3 DNA is TGTGCCAGCAGCTTCCGGGACAGGGATGAAAAACTGTTTTTT. The chain couples TRBV11-2 to TRBJ1-4; 9 bases match TRBD1. From germline, CDR1 is SGHAT and CDR2 FQNNGV. The junction had 2 bases not matched to a gene; V was cut back by 3 bases and J by 6 bases. CDR3 length: 14 amino acids.

For this clone: The junction differs from germline at one of its ends, possibly a read error. Other DNA sequences in this sample translate to the same CDR3. This sequence joins TRBV7-7 and TRBJ2-7; TRBD1 aligns across 10 bases. The germline gives CDR1 SSHAT, CDR2 FNYEAQ (reference sequence). The CDR3 length is 13 residues. CDR3 DNA sequence: TGTGCTAGCAGCCGGGACAGGGGATTAGAGCAGTACTTC. Protein sequence: CASSRDRGLEQYF.

The V and J genes are TRBV5-1 and TRBJ2-1; 8 bases match TRBD2. CDR1 is SGHRS and CDR2 is YFSETQ in the germline V gene. J gave up 7 bases and V 4 bases, and 10 bases lay outside the gene matches. CDR3 length: 15 amino acids. CDR3 DNA sequence: TGCGCCAGCAGCCCCACTAGCGGTGGGCCTAATGAGCAGTTCTTC. Amino acid sequence: CASSPTSGGPNEQFF.

The chain employs TRBV4-2 and TRBJ2-2; tentatively, D is TRBD2 (6 bases). The V gene's germline CDR1 is LGHNA and CDR2 YNFKEQ. V was clipped by 0 bases and J by 2 bases, with 10 bases between them. The CDR3 length is 16 residues. CDR3 bases: TGTGCCAGCAGCCAAGATTTCGGGAGAAACACCGGGGAGCTGTTTTTT. It encodes CASSQDFGRNTGELFF.

The chain is built from TRBV6-2 or TRBV6-3 and TRBJ1-2; maybe TRBD1 (6 bases). The CDR3 sequence is 16 residues long. Deletions cut 4 bases from V and 2 bases from J, with 17 bases between. Germline CDR1 is MNHEY and CDR2 is SVGEGT. CDR3 in amino acids: CASSSPHSTGNYGYTF. DNA of the CDR3: TGTGCCAGCAGTTCGCCACATTCCACAGGGAACTATGGCTACACCTTC.

V is TRBV29-1 and J is TRBJ2-7; 12 bases agree with TRBD1. The CDR3 has 13 residues. The trim removed 5 bases at V and 5 bases at J, leaving 4 bases unmatched. CDR1 and CDR2 from the germline V gene are SQVTM and ANQGSEA. The CDR3 loop reads CSVTGTGGDEQYF. CDR3 coding DNA: TGCAGCGTTACCGGGACAGGGGGCGACGAGCAGTACTTC.